This is a list of T cell receptor beta chains from one sample in a study of blood T cells in healthy people across ages. TCRdb processed the 5' RACE reads anew with MiXCR; each CDR3 protein has one entry. The table lists 650,000 to 950,000 distinct CDR3 sequences, under 45% of them singletons, with around 21% in the top ten. Specimen: blood. The receptor set was obtained from a man in his sixties in good health. The CDR3 runs from the conserved cysteine through the conserved F or W. The D gene is left open where the match is weak. The size entry is marked missing in some rows and otherwise reads once, few, many or a size class.

j_gene	v_gene	d_gene	abundance	CDR3nt	CDR3aa
TRBJ2-3	TRBV13	.	.	TGTGCCAGCAGCTTAGTGGCTAGTAGCACAGAGACGCAGTATTTT	CASSLVASSTETQYF
TRBJ2-7	TRBV7-9	TRBD2	.	TGTGCCAGCAGCCCCCGTGGGGGGACTAGTGTCGACGAGCAGTACTTC	CASSPRGGTSVDEQYF
TRBJ2-1	TRBV29-1	TRBD2	.	TGCAGCGTTAAGACTAGCGGGAGGGCTGAGCAGTTCTTC	CSVKTSGRAEQFF
TRBJ1-1	TRBV25-1	TRBD1	few	TGTGCCAGCAGCGCCGCGACAGGGGGCAGAGGGAACACTGAAGCTTTCTTT	CASSAATGGRGNTEAFF
TRBJ2-7	TRBV18	TRBD1	.	TGTGCCAGCGCACCGGACAGGGCGGGCGAGCAGTACTTC	CASAPDRAGEQYF
TRBJ2-4	TRBV7-2	TRBD1	many	TGTGCCAGCAGCCCCGGGACAGGGTTTGACATTCAGTACTTC	CASSPGTGFDIQYF
TRBJ2-1	TRBV25-1	.	few	TGTGCCAGCAGTGAATACGAGGGGGGAAGGGGTGAGCAGTTCTTC	CASSEYEGGRGEQFF
TRBJ2-5	TRBV12-5	.	few	TGTGCTAGTGGCCCCGCTAGGGGGGGCGGGGAGACCCAGTACTTC	CASGPARGGGETQYF
TRBJ2-3	TRBV7-8	TRBD2	.	TGTGCCAGCAGCTTAGTTTGGGGGAGCGGGGGTACAGATACGCAGTATTTT	CASSLVWGSGGTDTQYF
TRBJ2-3	TRBV30	.	.	TGTGCCTGGACAGGGGCCCTCACAGATACGCAGTATTTT	CAWTGALTDTQYF
TRBJ1-1	TRBV13	TRBD1	few	TGTGCCAGCGGGACAGGGTATAACACTGAAGCTTTCTTT	CASGTGYNTEAFF
TRBJ2-5	TRBV12-3/TRBV12-4	.	many	TGTGCCAGCAGCCCAGGGTGGGAGACCCAGTACTTC	CASSPGWETQYF
TRBJ2-5	TRBV4-1	TRBD1	.	TGCGCCAGCAGCCGAGATCTACTGACAGGGGGCTCTAGAGAGACCCAGTACTTC	CASSRDLLTGGSRETQYF
TRBJ1-2	TRBV5-5	TRBD1	few	TGTGCCAGCAGCCCAACACAGGGGCCAATGTATGGCTACACCTTC	CASSPTQGPMYGYTF
TRBJ2-1	TRBV30	.	once	TGTGCCTGGAGTGTACGTGACAATGAGCAGTTCTTC	CAWSVRDNEQFF
TRBJ1-2	TRBV5-1	TRBD1	few	TGCGCCACCGGATTGGGGGGGACAGATGGCTACACCTTC	CATGLGGTDGYTF
TRBJ1-1	TRBV6-2/TRBV6-3	.	.	TGTGCCAGCAGTTACAGTGGGGAGGGCGTGAACACTGAAGCTTTCTTT	CASSYSGEGVNTEAFF
TRBJ2-5	TRBV7-9	TRBD1	.	TGTGCCAGCAGCTCAGTCCGTGGGACAGGACTGGAGACCCAGTACTTC	CASSSVRGTGLETQYF
TRBJ1-1	TRBV27	TRBD1	.	TGTGCCACCCGGGACAGGGAAAACACTGAAGCTTTCTTT	CATRDRENTEAFF
TRBJ2-7	TRBV6-6	TRBD1	few	TGTGCCAGCAGTTACTCCCCGACAGGGGGCTACGAGCAGTACTTC	CASSYSPTGGYEQYF
TRBJ2-7	TRBV10-3	TRBD2	few	TGTGCCACCGCCGGACTAGCGGGGGGCAATATCTACGAGCAGTACTTC	CATAGLAGGNIYEQYF
TRBJ1-2	TRBV7-2	TRBD1	once	TGTGCCAGCAGCCCCCGACAGGGATTCTATGGCTGCACCTTC	CASSPRQGFYGCTF
TRBJ1-2	TRBV27	.	.	TGTGCCAGCAGTCCAACCGGGCTAGGGTACTATGGCTACACCTTC	CASSPTGLGYYGYTF
TRBJ2-1	TRBV11-2	TRBD2	.	TGTGCCAGCAGCTTAGATCGAGCGGGGGTAAATGAGCAGTTCTTC	CASSLDRAGVNEQFF
TRBJ2-1	TRBV15	TRBD1	.	TGTGCCACCAGCAGCGATGTCGGGGACAGGGGATACAATGAGCAGTTCTTC	CATSSDVGDRGYNEQFF
TRBJ2-7	TRBV9	.	few	TGTGCCAGCAGCGTAGGCCCAGCGGGTAACTACGAGCAGTACTTC	CASSVGPAGNYEQYF
TRBJ2-7	TRBV6-1	TRBD1	.	TGTGCCAGCCGGGACAGGGGGGCCTACGAGCAGTACTTC	CASRDRGAYEQYF
TRBJ1-2	TRBV10-3	.	few	TGTGCCATCAGTGAGTCGGAAGACTATGGCTACACCTTC	CAISESEDYGYTF
TRBJ2-7	TRBV28	.	many	TGTGCCAGCCTGGGTAGCGTTGCCCTCGAGCAGTACTTC	CASLGSVALEQYF
TRBJ1-4	TRBV5-6	.	.	TGTGCCAGCAGCGTGGGCAGGGAAGGAAAACTGTTTTTT	CASSVGREGKLFF
TRBJ2-1	TRBV5-1	.	.	TGCGCCAGCAGCTCCGGGGTGGGGGTCAATGAGCAGTTCTTC	CASSSGVGVNEQFF
TRBJ1-5	TRBV5-1	TRBD1	.	TGCGCCAGCAGCCTAAACCGACAGGGGAGAGGGGGCAATCAGCCCCAGCATTTT	CASSLNRQGRGGNQPQHF
TRBJ1-2	TRBV4-3	.	.	TGCGCCAGCAGCCAAGATTGGGACGGGCGAGGCTACACCTTC	CASSQDWDGRGYTF
TRBJ2-7	TRBV3-1	TRBD2	.	TGTGCCAGCAGCCACGGACTAGCGGGGGCCTGGGAGCAGTACTTC	CASSHGLAGAWEQYF
TRBJ2-7	TRBV3-1	.	few	TGTGCCAGCAGCCAAGGACAGTTCTCCTACGAGCAGTACTTC	CASSQGQFSYEQYF
TRBJ2-3	TRBV6-1	.	once	TGTGCCAGCAGTGAAGGCGGTGGCACAGAGACGCAGTATTTT	CASSEGGGTETQYF
TRBJ2-1	TRBV20-1	TRBD2	.	TGCAGTGCTAGAAGGGCTAGCGGGGACCACAATGAGCAGTTCTTC	CSARRASGDHNEQFF
TRBJ2-3	TRBV5-1	.	few	TGCGCCAGCAGCTTGGGCCAAATCCTCACAGATACGCAGTATTTT	CASSLGQILTDTQYF
TRBJ1-5	TRBV5-1	TRBD1	.	TGCGCCAGCAGTTCGAGCAGGGGGGAGCCAACGGGTCAGCCCCCGCATTTT	CASSSSRGEPTGQPPHF
TRBJ2-7	TRBV9	.	few	TGTGCCAGCAGCGTAGCGGGGAAGTCCTACGAGCAGTACTTC	CASSVAGKSYEQYF
TRBJ1-1	TRBV27	.	.	TGTGCCAGCTCTAACTCACGGGGGGAGAGAACTGAAGCTTTCTTT	CASSNSRGERTEAFF
TRBJ1-2	TRBV5-1	.	.	TGCGCCAGCAGCGGGCAGGGACGGGGCTACACCTTC	CASSGQGRGYTF
TRBJ1-2	TRBV20-1	.	few	TGCAGTGCCACAGGACCCGGCACCTTC	CSATGPGTF
TRBJ2-1	TRBV20-1	.	.	TGCAGTGCTAGAGCACGCCGGACAGCTTACAATGAGCAGTTCTTC	CSARARRTAYNEQFF
TRBJ1-2	TRBV28	.	.	TGTGCCAGCAGCGCCGGTTCAGGAGGAGGAGGCTACACCTTC	CASSAGSGGGGYTF
TRBJ1-1	TRBV4-3	.	.	TGCGCCAGCAGCCAAGATCGGCTAGTGAACACTGAAGCTTTCTTT	CASSQDRLVNTEAFF
TRBJ2-2	TRBV5-1	.	.	TGCGCCAGCAGCTTGTCGACCGACCCATTTACCACCGGGGAGCTGTTTTTT	CASSLSTDPFTTGELFF
TRBJ1-5	TRBV20-1	.	.	TGCAGTGCTACGGTAGGGGTCGGGAATCAGCCCCAGCATTTT	CSATVGVGNQPQHF
TRBJ2-1	TRBV28	TRBD2	few	TGTGCCAGCAGCCCGAAAAGGACTAGCGAACACAATGAGCAGTTCTTC	CASSPKRTSEHNEQFF
TRBJ2-2	TRBV5-1	TRBD2	.	TGCGCCAGCAGCTTGGGCGGTTGGACCGGACTAGACACCGGGGAGCTGTTTTTT	CASSLGGWTGLDTGELFF
TRBJ2-7	TRBV5-5	TRBD2	many	TGTGCCAGCAGCTTGGTTGCGGGGGGATCCTACGAGCAGTACTTC	CASSLVAGGSYEQYF
TRBJ2-7	TRBV5-1	.	.	TGCGCCAGCAGCCGTGGCGGGGAGGGGGGCCATGAGCAGTACTTC	CASSRGGEGGHEQYF
TRBJ2-7	TRBV7-6	.	.	TGTGCCAGCAGCTTCTGGGGCTCCGGGCAGTACTTC	CASSFWGSGQYF